The sequence of this TCR beta chain was determined in a study of vaccination and CD4 T cells after COVID-19. Study overall: Control cultures used a CEFX viral epitope pool, an HIV-1 Nef peptide pool, or no peptide.

This sample's treatment: roughly ten-day PBMC culture with coronavirus spike peptide pools or control peptides (ViraFEST assay). About this clonotype: The antigen is not known.

The Oncomine TCR Beta short-read assay sequenced DNA from cultured CD4+ T cells. TCRdb analysed the PCR reads with MiXCR anew, one entry per CDR3 protein. The sample records 20,000 or so distinct CDR3 sequences, about 61% being singletons. Trimming took off 0 bases at V and 4 bases at J, with 10 bases between the two ends. This CDR3 has 14 amino acids. In germline, CDR1 is SGHKS, CDR2 YYEKEE (reference sequence). Sequenced material: CD4+ T cells from blood, cultured in vitro. The gene calls are TRBV5-5 and TRBJ1-1; a possible D gene is TRBD1 (5 bases). The TCR comes from a human donor who had recovered from COVID-19. The CDR3 loop is CASSLGGRGTEAFF. The CDR3 DNA reads as TGTGCCAGCAGCTTGGGGGGGAGAGGCACTGAAGCTTTCTTT.